The 6 T cell receptor beta chains given below trace back to one sample, sequenced in a study of T cell clonality in common variable immunodeficiency. These receptors lack a known antigen. Assay: immunoSEQ multiplex PCR; the TCRdb copy retains only in-frame clones and omits some. The sample holds over 4,500 clones, and no clone turns up only once. Study-level results: Reportedly, TCR beta sequences from common variable immunodeficiency showed fewer deletions and N-nucleotide insertions.

The sequenced sample was peripheral blood mononuclear cells. The receptors originated from a human donor with common variable immunodeficiency.

This clone was recorded at least ten times. The CDR3 extends 3 residues past the end of the read, so its final part is completed from the germline J gene. V gene TRBV29-1 combines with J gene TRBJ2-7; the D gene is possibly TRBD2 (6 bases). Per the germline V gene, CDR1 is SQVTM and CDR2 is ANQGSEA. This CDR3 region has 13 residues. V lost 6 bases and J lost 2, with 14 bases in between. The sequenced part of the CDR3 DNA is TGCAGCGTGACGGTTGGAGGGGCCTACGAG. This sequence encodes CSVTVGGAYE. The full CDR3 protein reads CSVTVGGAYEQYF.

This clone came up a few times. CDR3 DNA (partial): TGTGCCAGCAGCTTATACCTTACGGCGCTAGTGAACACTGAA. Translation gives CASSLYLTALVNTE. The entire CDR3 protein is CASSLYLTALVNTEAFF. The V call is TRBV7-8, the J call TRBJ1-1; the D is unclear. The CDR3 extends 3 residues past the end of the read, so its final part is completed from the germline J gene. V was trimmed by 2 bases and J by 0 bases, leaving 16 bases between them. This CDR3 has 17 residues. Germline lookup yields CDR1 SGHVS and CDR2 FQNEAQ.

Points on this clone: Coverage ceases 3 residues before the CDR3 finishes, and the germline J gene fills in the end. The chain carries TRBV18 and TRBJ2-7; 9 positions agree with TRBD1. V lost 5 bases and J lost 0; bases outside the gene matches: 8. This CDR3 spans 16 amino acids. Germline V CDR1 and CDR2: KGHSH, LQKENI. The CDR3 here is CASSEQGATPSYEQYF. Partial CDR3 DNA: TGTGCCAGCTCAGAACAGGGGGCGACCCCCTCCTACGAG.

There are a few counts of this clone. Sequencing ends 3 residues short of the CDR3 end; the germline J gene provides the rest. This chain connects TRBV19 to TRBJ2-3, with TRBD1 identical over 8 bases. This CDR3 has 14 residues. Trimming at V came to 9 bases and at J to 2 bases, leaving 7 bases not matched to a gene. Germline V CDR1 and CDR2: LNHDA, SQIVND (reference sequence). Here the CDR3 reads CASRTGRDTDTQYF. CDR3 DNA (partial): TGTGCCAGCAGGACAGGGAGAGACACAGATACG.

This clone was counted many times. The read falls 3 residues short of the CDR3 end, and the missing part is taken from the germline J gene. The chain employs TRBV5-6 and TRBJ2-7; D perhaps matches TRBD2 (6 bases). This CDR3 is built from 14 residues. Deletions cut 0 bases from V and 2 bases from J, with 9 bases between. The germline CDR1 and CDR2 sequences are SGHDT and YYEEEE. The part of the CDR3 DNA that was read is TGTGCCAGCAGCTTGGAGACTAGTCCCTACGAG. It encodes CASSLETSPYE. The whole CDR3 is CASSLETSPYEQYF.

As for this clone: Read sequence stops 3 residues before the CDR3 end, and the germline J gene provides the missing end. V is TRBV7-6 and J is TRBJ2-7, with 7 bases aligning to TRBD1. Germline values: CDR1 SGHVS, CDR2 FNYEAQ. The CDR3 covers 14 residues. The V and J ends lost 1 base and 0 bases, in that order; junction bases with no gene match: 0. CDR3 sequence: CASSLGTGSYEQYF. The DNA read from the CDR3 is TGTGCCAGCAGCTTAGGGACAGGCTCCTACGAG. Looking up the rest from reference TRBV7-6 and TRBJ2-7 gives the full variable domain: GAGVSQSPRYKVTKRGQDVALRCDPISGHVSLYWYRQALGQGPEFLTYFNYEAQQDKSGLPNDRFSAERPEGSISTLTIQRTEQRDSAMYRCASSLGTGSYEQYFGPGTRLTVT.